Described below is a single TCR beta chain sequence and its context. The CDR3 runs to 14 residues. With 7 bases removed from V and 1 base from J, the gap between germline ends came to 13 bases. The germline V gene has CDR1 LNHDA and CDR2 SQIVND (reference sequence). This sample was included in a study of T cell changes during pregnancy in multiple sclerosis. Some clones are missing from TCRdb's copy, which holds only in-frame ones; the method was immunoSEQ multiplex PCR. The data show fewer than 60,000 clones, 75% to 95% seen once. The V call is TRBV19, the J call TRBJ1-1, with D perhaps TRBD1 (5 bases). This specimen consisted of peripheral blood, obtained after pregnancy. The source is a female donor in good health, enrolled as a control in a pregnancy study. The CDR3 region has the DNA TGTGCCAGTACCCCAATCAGGGAGAACACTGAAGCTTTCTTT. Protein sequence: CASTPIRENTEAFF.